These 29 T cell receptor beta chains came from one sample sequenced in a study of T cells in Graves' hyperthyroidism and ophthalmopathy. RNA transcripts provided the source from which TCR beta CDR3 regions were amplified. With the HTBI primer set, the TCR CDR3 went through a first round of RT-PCR. TCRdb analysed the multiplex PCR reads with MiXCR anew, one entry per CDR3 protein. This table holds approximately 600,000 distinct CDR3 sequences, 11% to 15% found once. Sequenced input: blood. Receptor source: a woman in her twenties or thirties with Graves' hyperthyroidism that later progressed to Graves' ophthalmopathy.

This clonotype was seen at least ten times. The chain recombines TRBV14 with TRBJ2-5, with 11 bases aligning to TRBD2. Germline V lookup: CDR1 SGHDN, CDR2 FVKESK. V was clipped by 1 base and J by 4 bases; unmatched bases: 5. The CDR3 length is 16 residues. Here the CDR3 DNA reads TGTGCCAGCAGCCAAGTGTGGCTAGCGGGAGGAGAGACCCAGTACTTC. This gives the protein CASSQVWLAGGETQYF.

This clonotype showed up many times. The V and J genes are TRBV12-3 or TRBV12-4 and TRBJ1-6, with TRBD1 as a possible D gene (5 bases). This CDR3 has 14 residues. V lost 1 base and J lost 8, with 9 bases in between. This chain's CDR3 is CASSLGWGYSPLHF. The CDR3 DNA is TGTGCCAGCAGTTTAGGGTGGGGGTATTCACCCCTCCACTTT.

As for this clonotype: A read error may be the cause here, since a much bigger clone is one base away. The V and J genes are TRBV19 and TRBJ2-2; the D gene could be TRBD1 or TRBD2 (5 bases each). The CDR3 is 19 amino acids. CDR1 LNHDA and CDR2 SQIVND come from the germline V gene (reference sequence). This chain's CDR3 is CASTEAWSGRSANTGEMFF. CDR3 nucleotide sequence: TGTGCCAGTACCGAGGCCTGGTCGGGACGGTCGGCGAACACCGGGGAGATGTTTTTT.

This clonotype was recorded at least ten times. The chain combines TRBV12-3 or TRBV12-4 with TRBJ2-2; D could derive from TRBD1 or TRBD2 (6 bases each). Deletions cut 2 bases from V and 4 bases from J, with 11 bases between. The CDR3 consists of 15 residues. Written as DNA, the CDR3 is TGTGCCAGCAGTTTAATAGGGGGAGGCACCGGGGAGCTGTTTTTT. This encodes CASSLIGGGTGELFF.

In its sample, this clonotype was seen many times. The chain employs TRBV7-9 and TRBJ1-1; tentative D call: TRBD1 (6 bases). V shed 6 bases and J shed 1 base, with 12 bases lying between them. The germline V gene encodes CDR1 SEHNR and CDR2 FQNEAQ (reference sequence). The CDR3 consists of 14 residues. DNA of the CDR3: TGTGCCAGCAGTTTGGACAGTAAGAACACTGAAGCTTTCTTT. Its protein product is CASSLDSKNTEAFF.

Many counts were recorded for this clonotype. This chain joins TRBV30 and TRBJ2-4, with 14 bases fitting TRBD2. Trimming cost V 1 base and J 1 base; bases outside gene matches: 3. The CDR3 contains 17 residues. Germline lookup yields CDR1 GTSNPN and CDR2 SVGIG (reference sequence). The CDR3 nucleotides read TGTGCCTGGAGTGCGGGACTAGCGGGAGTGGCCAAAAACATTCAGTACTTC. It codes for CAWSAGLAGVAKNIQYF.

This clonotype was seen ten or more times. The rearrangement uses TRBV28 and TRBJ2-5; 8 nucleotides align to TRBD2. Per germline, CDR1 MDHEN and CDR2 SYDVKM. V dropped 6 bases and J dropped 5; count of bases not matched to a gene: 20. The CDR3 runs to 18 residues. DNA of the CDR3: TGTGCCAGCAGCTACCAAGTTGAGGGGACTAGTGATTGGGAGACCCAGTACTTC. This sequence encodes CASSYQVEGTSDWETQYF.

In its sample, this clonotype was seen many times. The chain combines TRBV12-3 or TRBV12-4 with TRBJ2-3; tentative D call: TRBD2 (5 bases). CDR3 length: 14 residues. The V gene lost 7 bases and the J gene lost 0 bases, with 11 bases spanning the gap. The CDR3: CASIPAVSTDTQYF. As DNA, the CDR3 is TGTGCCAGCATACCAGCGGTGAGCACAGATACGCAGTATTTT.

This clonotype was observed many times. The gene calls are TRBV11-2 and TRBJ2-6; D uncertain. Germline V gene lookup returns CDR1 SGHAT and CDR2 FQNNGV. Trimming removed 6 bases at V and 1 base at J, with 10 bases between. The length of the CDR3 is 15 residues. The CDR3 nucleotides read TGTGCCAGCAGGGGGTTTCCTTCTGGGGCCAACGTCCTGACTTTC. Protein product: CASRGFPSGANVLTF.

This clonotype was seen at least ten times. The rearrangement links TRBV20-1 to TRBJ2-7; 8 nucleotides align to TRBD2. This CDR3 has 14 amino acids. J lost 0 bases, V lost 6 bases, and 7 bases had no gene match. Germline assignment: CDR1 DFQATT and CDR2 SNEGSKA (reference sequence). CDR3 nucleotide sequence: TGCAGTGCCTACCCAAGCGGGAGCTCCTACGAGCAGTACTTC. Its protein is CSAYPSGSSYEQYF.

Worth noting for this clonotype: A much larger clone is a single base away; this may be a read error. The V gene is TRBV12-3 or TRBV12-4, the J gene TRBJ2-1, with 7 nucleotides matching TRBD2. The CDR3 loop spans 13 amino acids. Trimming cost V 8 bases and J 9 bases; bases outside gene matches: 10. CDR3 loop: CASGVLSGGEQFF. The DNA for the CDR3 is TGTGCCAGCGGGGTCTTATCGGGGGGTGAGCAGTTCTTC.

This clonotype was found many times. The chain has TRBV10-3 and TRBJ1-2; no clear D. This CDR3 has 14 amino acids. V gave up 2 bases and J gave up 1 base, with 8 bases separating them. Germline assignment: CDR1 ENHRY and CDR2 SYGVKD. The CDR3 spells CAISEPALNYGYTF. For the CDR3, the DNA is TGTGCCATCAGTGAGCCAGCCCTTAACTATGGCTACACCTTC.

This clonotype was observed many times. The chain recombines TRBV28 with TRBJ2-7; TRBD1 matches at 10 bases. The CDR3 spans 15 residues. Germline-derived CDR1 and CDR2 are MDHEN and SYDVKM. The junction had 13 bases not matched to a gene; V was cut back by 7 bases and J by 7 bases. CDR3 in DNA: TGTGCCAGCACTACGGGACAGGGGACGTTGGATGAGCAGTACTTC. Residues: CASTTGQGTLDEQYF.

The chain couples TRBV10-3 to TRBJ1-2; D might be TRBD1 (6 bases). This CDR3 contains 12 residues. The germline V and J ends were trimmed by 4 bases and 6 bases, with 9 bases remaining between them. In germline, CDR1 is ENHRY, CDR2 SYGVKD. CDR3 in DNA: TGTGCCATCAGTGCAGGGGTGAATGGCTACACCTTC. Protein: CAISAGVNGYTF.

This clonotype was seen ten or more times. J is TRBJ1-2 and V is TRBV29-1; TRBD1 might be the D (5 bases). Germline-derived CDR1 and CDR2 are SQVTM and ANQGSEA. This CDR3 is 11 amino acids long. V lost 2 bases to trimming and J lost 6 bases, with 7 bases between them. The CDR3 is CSVEQTDGYTF. As DNA, the CDR3 is TGCAGCGTTGAACAGACAGATGGCTACACCTTC. Variable domain in full (rest from reference TRBV29-1 and TRBJ1-2): SAVISQKPSRDICQRGTSLTIQCQVDSQVTMMFWYRQQPGQSLTLIATANQGSEATYESGFVIDKFPISRPNLTFSTLTVSNMSPEDSSIYLCSVEQTDGYTFGSGTRLTVV.

This clonotype was observed many times. The chain carries TRBV19 and TRBJ2-2, with D possibly being TRBD1 (5 bases). Germline CDR1 and CDR2: LNHDA and SQIVND (reference sequence). The CDR3 extends over 14 amino acids. V dropped 7 bases and J dropped 4 bases, with 13 bases sitting between them. CDR3 protein: CASNSRGPTGELFF. DNA of the CDR3: TGTGCCAGTAATTCTAGGGGTCCCACCGGGGAGCTGTTTTTT.

The rearrangement joins TRBV29-1 to TRBJ2-7; D is uncertain. Germline V gene data show CDR1 as SQVTM and CDR2 as ANQGSEA. V dropped 7 bases and J dropped 2 bases, with 18 bases sitting between them. There are 14 residues in the CDR3. The CDR3 nucleotides are TGCAGCGGGACCAACGGGCAGGAGACCTACGAGCAGTACTTC. This encodes CSGTNGQETYEQYF.

The chain links TRBV6-5 to TRBJ2-5; D is unclear. The V end was cut by 2 bases, the J end by 0 bases, with 10 bases between. This CDR3 contains 15 residues. Germline-derived CDR1 and CDR2 are MNHEY and SVGAGI. Here the CDR3 DNA reads TGTGCCAGCAGTTACAGGAGTGGGGACCAAGAGACCCAGTACTTC. It codes for CASSYRSGDQETQYF.

The gene calls are TRBV4-1 and TRBJ1-3; D is unclear. Germline-derived CDR1 and CDR2 are MGHRA and YSYEKL. Trimming pared 4 bases from V and 0 bases from J, leaving 10 bases between. The CDR3 has 15 residues. CDR3 region: CASSPLGLSGNTIYF. Written as DNA, the CDR3 is TGCGCCAGCAGCCCCTTGGGCCTCTCTGGAAACACCATATATTTT.

This clonotype has a count of ten or more. The J gene is TRBJ1-2, the V gene TRBV6-5, with D possibly matching TRBD1 (6 bases). Trimming left V 0 bases short and J 8 bases short, with 22 bases between. This CDR3 region has 17 residues. Germline V lookup: CDR1 MNHEY, CDR2 SVGAGI. The CDR3 DNA is TGTGCCAGCAGTTACTCGACAAGGGAGGCAGGGGCGTCAGGCTACACCTTC. This translates into CASSYSTREAGASGYTF.

The table lists this clonotype with a few counts. This could be a read error, since a much larger clone is one nucleotide away. V usage is TRBV27 and J usage is TRBJ2-6; D is perhaps TRBD1 or TRBD2 (5 bases each). Per germline, CDR1 MNHEY and CDR2 SMNVEV (reference sequence). The CDR3 totals 14 residues. The CDR3 coding sequence is TGTGCCAGCAAATGGGGAGCTGGGGCCAACATCCTGACTTTC. This sequence encodes CASKWGAGANILTF.

V usage is TRBV10-3 and J usage is TRBJ1-3, with a tentative D call TRBD1 (5 bases). CDR3 length: 13 residues. CDR1 is ENHRY, CDR2 SYGVKD, per germline. The V and J ends lost 7 bases and 2 bases respectively, with 9 bases between them. The chain's CDR3 is CAINQGAGNTIYF. The CDR3 DNA reads TGTGCCATCAACCAGGGAGCTGGAAACACCATATATTTT.

This clonotype was seen repeatedly, ten times or more. V and J are TRBV27 and TRBJ1-6; D not certain. The CDR3 is 12 amino acids. The germline gives CDR1 MNHEY, CDR2 SMNVEV (reference sequence). Trimming removed 10 bases at V and 8 bases at J, with 12 bases between. The CDR3 sequence: CATSNTDSPLHF. The CDR3 nucleotides are TGTGCCACGTCGAATACAGATTCACCCCTCCACTTT.

The V and J genes are TRBV13 and TRBJ2-7; D unclear. Deletions cut 5 bases from V and 0 bases from J, with 11 bases between. CDR1 and CDR2 from the germline V gene are PRHDT and FYEKMQ (reference sequence). The CDR3 is 14 amino acids. This CDR3 is CASSPGLSSYEQYF. In DNA form, the CDR3 reads TGTGCCAGCAGCCCGGGCCTAAGCTCCTACGAGCAGTACTTC.

The J gene is TRBJ2-7, the V gene TRBV12-3 or TRBV12-4; 13 nucleotides agree with TRBD2. The CDR3 is 16 amino acids. The V and J ends lost 6 bases and 5 bases, in that order; junction bases with no gene match: 10. In DNA, the CDR3 is TGTGCCAGCAGCCCTACCGGACTAGCGGGAGCTAACGAGCAGTACTTC. Protein: CASSPTGLAGANEQYF.

This chain joins TRBV20-1 and TRBJ1-6; 8 bases agree with TRBD1. The V gene end was trimmed by 0 bases and the J gene end by 0 bases; junction bases not matched to a gene: 7. This CDR3 region has 18 residues. In germline, CDR1 is DFQATT, CDR2 SNEGSKA (reference sequence). The chain's CDR3 is CSARDRGLGDSYNSPLHF. The CDR3, as DNA: TGCAGTGCTAGAGACAGGGGGCTGGGTGACTCCTATAATTCACCCCTCCACTTT.

This clonotype has at least ten counts. This chain links TRBV20-1 with TRBJ2-1, with 7 nucleotides matching TRBD2. V dropped 3 bases and J dropped 6; count of bases not matched to a gene: 11. CDR1 is DFQATT, CDR2 SNEGSKA, per germline (reference sequence). The CDR3 runs to 15 residues. CDR3 loop: CSASTSGGVANEQFF. CDR3 DNA: TGCAGTGCTAGCACATCGGGGGGAGTGGCCAATGAGCAGTTCTTC.

The chain combines TRBV6-1 with TRBJ2-2; D tentatively fits TRBD1 or TRBD2 (5 bases each). V lost 8 bases to trimming and J lost 0 bases, with 13 bases between them. The CDR3 runs 15 residues. In germline, CDR1 is MNHNS, CDR2 SASEGT. The CDR3 reads CASEGRISNTGELFF. Here the CDR3 DNA reads TGTGCCAGCGAGGGACGGATATCGAACACCGGGGAGCTGTTTTTT.

This clonotype came up many times. V gene TRBV20-1 combines with J gene TRBJ2-1, with D perhaps being TRBD1 or TRBD2 (6 bases each). The CDR3 extends over 13 amino acids. Germline V lookup: CDR1 DFQATT, CDR2 SNEGSKA (reference sequence). With 5 bases removed from V and 9 bases from J, the gap between germline ends came to 17 bases. The CDR3 nucleotides are TGCAGTGCTGGGGAGCGCGGGACAAGTGAGCAGTTCTTC. It is translated as CSAGERGTSEQFF.